The next 9 T cell receptor beta chains were all read from a single sample in a study of T cell responses to AZD1222 COVID-19 vaccine. Here immunoSEQ multiplex PCR was the method, and the copy in TCRdb shows in-frame clones only, minus some. This table holds about 160,000 clones, 92% found once. Sequencing used peripheral blood, obtained 28 days after the second AZD1222 dose. Receptor source: an adult who received the AZD1222 COVID-19 vaccine.

The rearrangement joins TRBV5-1 to TRBJ1-2; tentatively, D is TRBD1 (5 bases). This CDR3 region has 15 residues. Trimming took 3 bases from V and 6 from J, leaving 18 bases between them. Germline CDR1 and CDR2: SGHRS and YFSETQ. CDR3 coding DNA: TGCGCCAGCAGCTCGGACGCCCCGGGGGGGAATGGCTACACCTTC. Protein sequence: CASSSDAPGGNGYTF.

The chain couples TRBV5-6 to TRBJ2-2; D is unresolved. The V end was cut by 4 bases, the J end by 3 bases, with 10 bases between. Germline values: CDR1 SGHDT, CDR2 YYEEEE. This CDR3 region has 14 residues. The DNA for the CDR3 is TGTGCCAGCAGCCTGTTTACCTACACCGGGGAGCTGTTTTTT. Amino acid sequence: CASSLFTYTGELFF.

The gene calls are TRBV15 and TRBJ1-6; D perhaps matches TRBD1 (5 bases). The CDR3 loop spans 17 amino acids. V was clipped by 3 bases and J by 0 bases, with 12 bases between them. In germline, CDR1 is LNHNV, CDR2 YYDKDF (reference sequence). The CDR3: CATSRGGDLSYNSPLHF. CDR3 bases: TGTGCCACCAGCAGGGGGGGGGACCTCTCCTATAATTCACCCCTCCACTTT.

The rearrangement links TRBV21-1 to TRBJ1-5. TRBV21-1 is described as a pseudogene. This CDR3 has 17 residues. The CDR3 DNA sequence: TGTGCCAGCAGCAAAGAGGCAGTCAACCGTAGCAATCAGCCCCAGCATTTT. This translates into CASSKEAVNRSNQPQHF.

This chain uses TRBV5-4 with TRBJ1-2, with TRBD1 matching 7 bases. Germline CDR1 is SGHNT and CDR2 is YYREEE (reference sequence). The CDR3 has 13 residues. The V gene end was trimmed by 2 bases and the J gene end by 8 bases; junction bases not matched to a gene: 6. CDR3 amino acids: CASSLDRVYGYTF. The CDR3 region has the DNA TGTGCCAGCAGCTTAGACAGGGTTTACGGCTACACCTTC.

The rearrangement uses TRBV5-5 and TRBJ2-5, with TRBD1 matching over 11 bases. The CDR3 runs to 16 residues. CDR1 is SGHKS and CDR2 is YYEKEE in the germline V gene (reference sequence). The J segment lost 4 bases and the V segment lost 4 bases, leaving 9 bases of the junction unmatched. The CDR3 reads CASSTGQGAWGETQYF. The CDR3 DNA reads TGTGCCAGCAGCACTGGACAGGGGGCATGGGGAGAGACCCAGTACTTC.

V and J are TRBV5-1 and TRBJ2-3; D assignment may be TRBD1 or TRBD2 (6 bases each). From germline, CDR1 is SGHRS and CDR2 YFSETQ. Between the trimmed V and J ends, which lost 2 bases and 6 bases, there was a span of 13 bases. The CDR3 totals 14 residues. The CDR3 loop reads CASSFPGGGDTQYF. CDR3 nucleotides: TGCGCCAGCAGCTTCCCCGGGGGCGGGGATACGCAGTATTTT.

The chain links TRBV19 to TRBJ2-6; 9 bases are a match to TRBD1. The CDR3 length is 17 residues. Germline loops: CDR1 LNHDA, CDR2 SQIVND (reference sequence). J lost 0 bases, V lost 3 bases, and 3 bases had no gene match. DNA for the CDR3: TGTGCCAGTAGTATTGGGACAGGGCTCTCTGGGGCCAACGTCCTGACTTTC. This codes for CASSIGTGLSGANVLTF.

This rearrangement joins TRBV7-9 to TRBJ1-1; 10 nucleotides align to TRBD1. V trimming: 5 bases; J trimming: 4 bases; junction bases outside the gene matches: 7. The CDR3 covers 15 residues. Per germline, CDR1 SEHNR and CDR2 FQNEAQ (reference sequence). CDR3 coding DNA: TGTGCCAGCAGCCGCCGACAGGGGGCGAGCACTGAAGCTTTCTTT. Translation gives CASSRRQGASTEAFF.